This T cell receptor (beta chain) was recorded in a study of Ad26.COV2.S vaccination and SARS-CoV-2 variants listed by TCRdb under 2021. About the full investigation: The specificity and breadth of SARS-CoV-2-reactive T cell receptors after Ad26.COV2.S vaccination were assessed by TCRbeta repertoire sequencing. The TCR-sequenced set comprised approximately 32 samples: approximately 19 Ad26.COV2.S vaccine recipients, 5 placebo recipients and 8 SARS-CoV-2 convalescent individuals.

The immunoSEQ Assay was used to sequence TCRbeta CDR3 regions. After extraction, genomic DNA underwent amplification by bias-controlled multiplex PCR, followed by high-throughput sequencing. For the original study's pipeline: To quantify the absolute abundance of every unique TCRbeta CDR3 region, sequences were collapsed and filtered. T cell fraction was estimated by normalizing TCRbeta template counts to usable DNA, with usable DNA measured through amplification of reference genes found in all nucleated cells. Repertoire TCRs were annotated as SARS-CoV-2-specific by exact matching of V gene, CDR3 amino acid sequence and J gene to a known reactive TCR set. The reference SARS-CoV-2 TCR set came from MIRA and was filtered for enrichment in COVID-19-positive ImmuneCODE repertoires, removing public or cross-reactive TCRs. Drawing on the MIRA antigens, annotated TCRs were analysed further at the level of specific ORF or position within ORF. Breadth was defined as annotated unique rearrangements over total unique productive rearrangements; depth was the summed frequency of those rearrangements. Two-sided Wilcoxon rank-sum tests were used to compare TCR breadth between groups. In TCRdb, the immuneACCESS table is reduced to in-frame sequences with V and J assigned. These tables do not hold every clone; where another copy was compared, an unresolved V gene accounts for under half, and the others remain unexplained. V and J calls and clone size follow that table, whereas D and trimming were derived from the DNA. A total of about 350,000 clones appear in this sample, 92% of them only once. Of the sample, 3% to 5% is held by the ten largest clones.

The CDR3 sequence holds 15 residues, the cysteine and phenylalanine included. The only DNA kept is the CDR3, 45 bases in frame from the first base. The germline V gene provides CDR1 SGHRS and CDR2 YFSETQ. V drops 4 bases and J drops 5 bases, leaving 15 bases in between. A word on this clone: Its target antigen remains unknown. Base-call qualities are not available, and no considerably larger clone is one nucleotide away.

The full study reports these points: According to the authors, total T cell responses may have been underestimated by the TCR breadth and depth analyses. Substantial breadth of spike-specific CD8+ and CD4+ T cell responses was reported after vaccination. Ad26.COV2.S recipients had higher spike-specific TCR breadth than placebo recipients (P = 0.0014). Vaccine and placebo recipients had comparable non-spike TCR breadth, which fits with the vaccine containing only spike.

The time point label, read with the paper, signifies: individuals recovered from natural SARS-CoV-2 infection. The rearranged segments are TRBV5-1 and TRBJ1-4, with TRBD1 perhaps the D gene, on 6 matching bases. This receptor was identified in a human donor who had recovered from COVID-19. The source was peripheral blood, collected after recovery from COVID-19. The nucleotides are TGCGCCAGCAGCGAATTGGGGGGCGGGAATGAAAAACTGTTTTTT. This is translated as CASSELGGGNEKLFF.